This T cell receptor beta chain was recorded in a study of response to subunit inactivated influenza vaccine. Study-level findings and limits: Each seasonal flu vaccination may recruit only limited new T cells, authors suggested.

This clonotype appeared a few times. Its antigen is not known. TCRdb re-called the RT-PCR reads with MiXCR, one entry per CDR3 protein. The data contain about 570,000 distinct CDR3 sequences, roughly 10% of them singletons. CDR1 and CDR2 (germline): SGHTA, FQGTGA. J gave up 0 bases and V 4 bases, and 9 bases lay outside the gene matches. CDR3 size: 17 residues. These data also featured in a second study, about T cells expressing NK-cell markers. According to that study: With UMIs, 5'RACE template switching was used to make TCR beta cDNA.

The V gene is TRBV7-3, the J gene TRBJ2-3; 8 bases line up with TRBD1. Source: PBMCs from blood, taken on the day of vaccination. The clonotype was recovered from a man in his fifties or sixties who received an inactivated influenza vaccine. CDR3 protein: CASSSRQGPASTDTQYF. CDR3 DNA sequence: TGTGCCAGCAGCTCAAGACAGGGGCCGGCTAGCACAGATACGCAGTATTTT.